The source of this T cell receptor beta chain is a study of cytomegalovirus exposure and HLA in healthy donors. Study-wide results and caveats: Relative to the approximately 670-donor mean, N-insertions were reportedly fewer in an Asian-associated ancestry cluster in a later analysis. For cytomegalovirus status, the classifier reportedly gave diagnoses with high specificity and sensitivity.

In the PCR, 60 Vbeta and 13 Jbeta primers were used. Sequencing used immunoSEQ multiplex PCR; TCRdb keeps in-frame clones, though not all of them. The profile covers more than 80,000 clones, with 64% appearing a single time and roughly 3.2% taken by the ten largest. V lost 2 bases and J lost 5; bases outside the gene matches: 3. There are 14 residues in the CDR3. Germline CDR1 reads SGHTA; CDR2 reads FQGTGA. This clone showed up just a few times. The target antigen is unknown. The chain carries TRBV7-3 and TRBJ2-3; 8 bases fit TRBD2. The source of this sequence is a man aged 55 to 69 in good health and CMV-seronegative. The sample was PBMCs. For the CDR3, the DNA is TGTGCCAGCAGCTTAGGCGGGGGGCTAGATACGCAGTATTTT. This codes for CASSLGGGLDTQYF.